A single sample is the source of the 25 T cell receptor beta chains below, sequenced in a study of blood T cell repertoires in COVID-19. Some clones are missing from TCRdb's copy, which holds only in-frame ones; the method was immunoSEQ multiplex PCR. Counted here are 300,000 or so clones, 88% occurring once; the ten biggest clones make up approximately 7.2%. The specimen sequenced was peripheral blood. These receptors were collected from a woman in her thirties who had recovered from COVID-19.

The rearrangement uses TRBV30 and TRBJ1-4; the match to TRBD1 covers 9 bases. Losses at the gene ends were 7 bases for V and 7 bases for J; bases not matched to a gene: 16. Germline V gene lookup returns CDR1 GTSNPN and CDR2 SVGIG (reference sequence). The CDR3 length is 16 residues. The CDR3 coding sequence is TGTGCCTATGGAGGAGACAGGGGGAATCGGCCTGAAAAACTGTTTTTT. Its protein is CAYGGDRGNRPEKLFF.

The chain is built from TRBV18 and TRBJ2-7; tentative D call: TRBD2 (5 bases). The CDR3 loop spans 15 amino acids. V gave up 3 bases and J gave up 3 bases, with 15 bases separating them. The germline V gene has CDR1 KGHSH and CDR2 LQKENI. The CDR3 sequence is CASSPSAVKYYEQYF. Written as DNA, the CDR3 is TGTGCCAGCTCACCTAGCGCCGTCAAATACTACGAGCAGTACTTC.

The chain couples TRBV7-9 to TRBJ2-3; D perhaps matches TRBD2 (5 bases). The CDR3 covers 16 residues. Trimming cost V 6 bases and J 1 base, with 17 bases left between them. Germline V gives CDR1 SEHNR, CDR2 FQNEAQ (reference sequence). In DNA form, the CDR3 reads TGTGCCAGCAGGTCACCCGTCGAGGGCCGCACAGATACGCAGTATTTT. It translates to CASRSPVEGRTDTQYF.

The rearrangement links TRBV3-1 (or the pseudogene TRBV3-2) to TRBJ2-7, with 9 bases aligning to TRBD1. V was clipped by 4 bases and J by 5 bases; unmatched bases: 6. The CDR3 totals 14 residues. Germline values: CDR1 LGHDT, CDR2 YNNKEL (reference sequence). The chain's CDR3 is CASSPGTGINEQYF. The CDR3 nucleotides are TGTGCCAGCAGCCCCGGGACAGGGATCAACGAGCAGTACTTC.

The rearrangement links TRBV29-1 to TRBJ2-2; D gene uncertain. Germline V lookup: CDR1 SQVTM, CDR2 ANQGSEA. This CDR3 contains 13 residues. Between the trimmed V and J ends, which lost 6 bases and 0 bases, there was a span of 8 bases. The CDR3 spells CSVAAANTGELFF. The CDR3, as DNA: TGCAGCGTGGCCGCCGCGAACACCGGGGAGCTGTTTTTT.

V is TRBV18 and J is TRBJ2-7; 9 positions match TRBD2. From germline, CDR1 is KGHSH and CDR2 LQKENI. CDR3 length equals 14 residues. V was clipped by 3 bases and J by 2 bases; unmatched bases: 2. Here the CDR3 reads CASSPGGGAYEQYF. The CDR3 nucleotides are TGTGCCAGCTCACCGGGCGGGGGGGCCTACGAGCAGTACTTC.

The chain couples TRBV28 to TRBJ2-7, with 8 bases that match TRBD2. Germline V gene data show CDR1 as MDHEN and CDR2 as SYDVKM. The CDR3 contains 13 residues. After removal of 9 bases from V and 2 bases from J, the junction contained 6 bases not matched to a gene. Here the CDR3 reads CASKAGATYEQYF. The CDR3 DNA reads TGTGCCAGTAAAGCGGGGGCGACCTACGAGCAGTACTTC.

The chain is built from TRBV6-5 and TRBJ2-2; 8 positions agree with TRBD1. Germline V gene data show CDR1 as MNHEY and CDR2 as SVGAGI. The CDR3 contains 14 residues. The trim removed 8 bases at V and 6 bases at J, leaving 8 bases unmatched. The CDR3 DNA follows: TGTGCCAGCGGTCGGACAGGGACCGCCGGGGAGCTGTTTTTT. This translates into CASGRTGTAGELFF.

The gene calls are TRBV27 and TRBJ1-1, with TRBD1 matching 11 bases. Germline V gene lookup returns CDR1 MNHEY and CDR2 SMNVEV (reference sequence). The V gene end was trimmed by 5 bases and the J gene end by 4 bases; junction bases not matched to a gene: 9. CDR3 length: 16 amino acids. This chain's CDR3 is CASSLIGTGGTTEAFF. The CDR3 bases are TGTGCCAGCAGTCTCATCGGGACAGGGGGGACCACTGAAGCTTTCTTT.

Within the sample, this clone is medium-sized. V gene TRBV18 combines with J gene TRBJ1-1; D unresolved. Germline V CDR1 and CDR2: KGHSH, LQKENI. V lost 3 bases to trimming and J lost 5 bases, with 10 bases between them. This CDR3 is 13 amino acids long. The CDR3 sequence is CASSPVRGTEAFF. The CDR3 region has the DNA TGTGCCAGCTCACCGGTTCGGGGAACTGAAGCTTTCTTT.

This chain links TRBV6-5 with TRBJ1-3; possible D gene TRBD1, 5 bases. Trimming shortened V by 4 bases and J by 0 bases, and 10 bases separated the two germline ends. This CDR3 has 15 residues. Germline values: CDR1 MNHEY, CDR2 SVGAGI. CDR3 amino acids: CASSSTVFSGNTIYF. The DNA for the CDR3 is TGTGCCAGCAGTTCGACAGTCTTCTCTGGAAACACCATATATTTT.

The J gene is TRBJ1-1, the V gene TRBV2; D uncertain. The CDR3 sequence is 14 residues long. Trimming shortened V by 2 bases and J by 0 bases, and 7 bases separated the two germline ends. The germline V gene encodes CDR1 SNHLY and CDR2 FYNNEI. The CDR3 loop reads CASSENNLNTEAFF. DNA of the CDR3: TGTGCCAGCAGTGAAAACAACCTGAACACTGAAGCTTTCTTT.

This clone was seen only once. The chain couples TRBV5-4 to TRBJ2-5; TRBD1 might be the D (6 bases). This CDR3 region has 14 residues. Germline assignment: CDR1 SGHNT and CDR2 YYREEE (reference sequence). V was pared by 2 bases and J by 1 base, with 9 bases between. The CDR3 sequence is CASSFQGSQETQYF. CDR3 sequence (DNA): TGTGCCAGCAGCTTCCAGGGGAGCCAAGAGACCCAGTACTTC.

V is TRBV6-1 and J is TRBJ1-2; 8 bases align to TRBD1. This CDR3 contains 11 residues. Germline CDR1 is MNHNS and CDR2 is SASEGT. J was trimmed by 8 bases and V by 8 bases; bases with no gene match: 4. The CDR3 nucleotides read TGTGCCAGCGGACCAGGGGGCGGCTACACCTTC. Translated, it gives CASGPGGGYTF.

This clone came up once. The chain's CDR3 is CASSLAGGLQETQYF. The CDR3 bases are TGTGCCAGCAGCTTAGCGGGGGGGCTTCAAGAGACCCAGTACTTC. The chain uses TRBV5-6 and TRBJ2-5, with 10 bases that match TRBD2. In germline, CDR1 is SGHDT, CDR2 YYEEEE. Germline trimming cut 2 bases from V and 2 bases from J; bases unmatched to any gene: 3. The length of the CDR3 is 15 residues.

This rearrangement joins TRBV28 to TRBJ1-1, with 7 bases aligning to TRBD1. The junction had 11 bases not matched to a gene; V was cut back by 7 bases and J by 3 bases. CDR1 is MDHEN and CDR2 is SYDVKM in the germline V gene. This CDR3 is 15 amino acids long. The CDR3 DNA follows: TGTGCCAGCACCATTACAGGGGAAGGGGACACTGAAGCTTTCTTT. It is translated as CASTITGEGDTEAFF. The full variable domain, in which reference TRBV28 and TRBJ1-1 provide the parts outside the CDR3, is DVKVTQSSRYLVKRTGEKVFLECVQDMDHENMFWYRQDPGLGLRLIYFSYDVKMKEKGDIPEGYSVSREKKERFSLILESASTNQTSMYLCASTITGEGDTEAFFGQGTRLTVV.

The chain carries TRBV5-6 and TRBJ1-3; D is perhaps TRBD1 (5 bases). The germline V gene has CDR1 SGHDT and CDR2 YYEEEE. V shed 4 bases and J shed 0 bases, with 14 bases lying between them. CDR3 size: 16 residues. The CDR3, as DNA: TGTGCCAGCAGCCTCGTCGACAGCTACTCTGGAAACACCATATATTTT. Amino acids: CASSLVDSYSGNTIYF.

This chain connects TRBV15 to TRBJ1-2; D is undetermined. This CDR3 has 15 residues. With 1 base removed from V and 4 bases from J, the gap between germline ends came to 13 bases. Germline assignment: CDR1 LNHNV and CDR2 YYDKDF (reference sequence). CDR3 protein: CATSRVGSGVYGYTF. The CDR3 DNA reads as TGTGCCACCAGCAGAGTTGGCAGCGGCGTCTATGGCTACACCTTC.

This chain joins TRBV18 and TRBJ2-7, with D tentatively TRBD1 (6 bases). V lost 5 bases and J lost 2, with 13 bases in between. Germline V gene lookup returns CDR1 KGHSH and CDR2 LQKENI. This CDR3 comprises 14 residues. CDR3 residues: CASSFLQGTYEQYF. Written as DNA, the CDR3 is TGTGCCAGCTCATTTCTACAGGGCACCTACGAGCAGTACTTC.

The V gene is TRBV7-9, the J gene TRBJ1-3, with D possibly matching TRBD1 (6 bases). Trimming took 5 bases from V and 0 from J, leaving 11 bases between them. This CDR3 spans 15 amino acids. Germline V gene lookup returns CDR1 SEHNR and CDR2 FQNEAQ (reference sequence). CDR3 nucleotide sequence: TGTGCCAGCAGCCCAGGGGTCCTCTCTGGAAACACCATATATTTT. Translating it yields CASSPGVLSGNTIYF. The full variable domain, completed using reference TRBV7-9 and TRBJ1-3, is DTGVSQNPRHKITKRGQNVTFRCDPISEHNRLYWYRQTLGQGPEFLTYFQNEAQLEKSRLLSDRFSAERPKGSFSTLEIQRTEQGDSAMYLCASSPGVLSGNTIYFGEGSWLTVV.

The chain links TRBV2 to TRBJ1-1, with a weak D call TRBD1 (5 bases). The germline V gene encodes CDR1 SNHLY and CDR2 FYNNEI. This CDR3 comprises 14 residues. V lost 7 bases and J lost 6, with 18 bases in between. In nucleotides, the CDR3 is TGTGCCAGCAACTCACAGGTTCTTTACGCTGAAGCTTTCTTT. Protein: CASNSQVLYAEAFF.

This chain links TRBV7-2 with TRBJ2-1, with 10 positions matching TRBD2. CDR1 and CDR2 (germline): SGHTA, FQGNSA. CDR3 length equals 13 residues. V shed 2 bases, J shed 9 bases, and the junction held 1 base outside the gene matches. CDR3 coding DNA: TGTGCCAGCAGCTTACTAGCGGGGGTTGAGCAGTTCTTC. Its translation is CASSLLAGVEQFF. The full variable domain, with the rest looked up from reference TRBV7-2 and TRBJ2-1, is GAGVSQSPSNKVTEKGKDVELRCDPISGHTALYWYRQSLGQGLEFLIYFQGNSAPDKSGLPSDRFSAERTGGSVSTLTIQRTQQEDSAVYLCASSLLAGVEQFFGPGTRLTVL.

This clone was found once. This rearrangement joins TRBV2 to TRBJ2-3; tentative D call: TRBD2 (6 bases). This CDR3 spans 13 amino acids. The V end lost 10 bases, the J end lost 6 bases, and 17 bases lay between the germline ends. Germline assignment: CDR1 SNHLY and CDR2 FYNNEI. CDR3 sequence: CATNQGGGDTQYF. In DNA, the CDR3 is TGTGCCACCAACCAAGGCGGAGGGGATACGCAGTATTTT.

This rearrangement joins TRBV28 to TRBJ1-6; a weak D match, TRBD1 (5 bases). Trimming removed 7 bases at V and 2 bases at J, with 12 bases between. The CDR3 extends over 15 amino acids. Per germline, CDR1 MDHEN and CDR2 SYDVKM. Written as DNA, the CDR3 is TGTGCCAGCAAAGGGGATCTCGCCTATAATTCACCCCTCCACTTT. Translation gives CASKGDLAYNSPLHF. The whole variable domain, remainder taken from reference TRBV28 and TRBJ1-6, is DVKVTQSSRYLVKRTGEKVFLECVQDMDHENMFWYRQDPGLGLRLIYFSYDVKMKEKGDIPEGYSVSREKKERFSLILESASTNQTSMYLCASKGDLAYNSPLHFGNGTRLTVT.

This chain links TRBV4-3 with TRBJ1-2, with 10 nucleotides matching TRBD1. The CDR3 extends over 17 amino acids. With V trimmed by 2 bases and J by 2 bases, 8 bases remained unmatched. Germline V gives CDR1 LGHNA, CDR2 YSLEER. CDR3 loop: CASSQTRQGARNYGYTF. CDR3 nucleotides: TGCGCCAGCAGCCAAACCCGACAGGGGGCGAGAAACTATGGCTACACCTTC.